This TCR beta chain was captured in a study of blood T cells in healthy people across ages (dated by TCRdb to the mid-2010s). For the wider study: In model experiments, template switching captured about one uniquely barcoded TCR beta cDNA molecule for every two T cells. To track age-related changes in TCR beta repertoire diversity, the study relied on deep sequencing normalized with unique cDNA molecular identifiers. The donors were split into four age groups: young (average about 15 years), middle-aged (about 40), aged (62) and long-lived (approximately 80). To avoid experimental bias, donors of different ages were distributed randomly across sequencing lanes. The study analyzed two additional independent replicas of 1 million unique cDNA reads from the same blood draw for two donors, one aged 18 to 29 and one aged 80 or older.

As regards this clonotype: The antigen it recognizes is unknown. Base quality data are lacking; no much larger clone is found one base away.

Library method: 5' RACE. Sequencing was carried out with an Illumina HiSeq 2500. A second PCR of about 6 to 11 cycles was performed with a sample-barcoded 5' primer and a J-beta primer mix. Each TCR beta cDNA molecule received a unique molecular identifier from a template-switch 5' adaptor carrying 12 random nucleotides. At least 2.5 million CDR3-containing paired-end reads were obtained from each sample. First-strand cDNA was synthesized from all RNA with the Mint cDNA synthesis kit, primed by a TRBC-specific oligonucleotide. Following uracil-DNA glycosylase treatment, a first 18-cycle PCR with universal primers M1SS and BC2_uni_R was performed on all cDNA. Per the original workflow: For normalization, 1 million high-quality reads, each with a distinct molecular identifier, were randomly selected from each sample. Instead of being binned into consensus sequences, reads with shared molecular identifiers were discarded. CDR3 identification, clonotype clustering and error correction used MiTCR with a Q25 quality threshold and the strictest error-elimination algorithm. A nonparametric unseen species model using Euler transformation provided a lower-bound estimate of total TCR beta diversity. TCRdb's own reprocessing of the public reads used fastp at Q25 and MiXCR and kept productive beta chains. Rows are unified per CDR3 protein, each entry keeping the most common DNA and genes. TCRdb, not the original authors, processed these V and J calls. This sample has almost 1 million distinct CDR3 sequences in its table, and about 53% of those were observed once. The ten largest clones add up to 20% to 25% of the sample.

Systemically healthy Caucasian individuals from Russia, over 30 in total and aged roughly 6 to 100 years, were included as donors. Around 10 milliliters of peripheral blood were drawn from each donor into EDTA-treated Vacutainer tubes. Ficoll-Paque density-gradient centrifugation was used to isolate PBMCs, with at least 7 million obtained per sample. Total RNA, at least 5.5 micrograms per sample, was extracted from PBMCs with Trizol reagent. For every donor, flow cytometry on a PBMC aliquot measured the percentage of naive CD45RAhigh/CD27high T cells. General findings and caveats noted by the study authors: Because profiling used bulk unsorted PBMCs, naive and antigen-experienced compartments could not be compared conclusively. Estimates of total diversity based on one million sequenced T cells were considered lower bounds and underestimates. Compared with the aged group, the long-lived group had more naive CD4+ T cells, fewer expanded clones and increased TCR diversity, a pattern suggesting age selection. The CMV infection status of donors was not known, potentially confounding age-related changes in expanded clonotypes. There was a strong correlation between observed TCR beta diversity and the percentage of naive T cells measured by flow cytometry. As age increased, observed TCR beta diversity per million T cells dropped in a roughly linear way, and a significant reduction was already evident by age 40.

V is pruned by 4 bases and J by 3 bases, leaving 6 bases of the junction without a gene match. Reading the germline V gene gives CDR1 SGDLS and CDR2 YYNGEE. The CDR3 numbers 16 residues from cysteine through phenylalanine. Only CDR3 DNA remains: 48 bases, in frame from the first base. The receptor comes from a woman aged 55-69 years in good health. The rearranged chain carries TRBV9 and TRBJ2-2; a stretch of 10 junction bases matches TRBD1. Sequenced input: blood. The CDR3 corresponds to CASSQGTGDYTGELFF. The DNA reads as follows: TGTGCCAGCAGCCAAGGGACAGGGGATTACACCGGGGAGCTGTTTTTT.